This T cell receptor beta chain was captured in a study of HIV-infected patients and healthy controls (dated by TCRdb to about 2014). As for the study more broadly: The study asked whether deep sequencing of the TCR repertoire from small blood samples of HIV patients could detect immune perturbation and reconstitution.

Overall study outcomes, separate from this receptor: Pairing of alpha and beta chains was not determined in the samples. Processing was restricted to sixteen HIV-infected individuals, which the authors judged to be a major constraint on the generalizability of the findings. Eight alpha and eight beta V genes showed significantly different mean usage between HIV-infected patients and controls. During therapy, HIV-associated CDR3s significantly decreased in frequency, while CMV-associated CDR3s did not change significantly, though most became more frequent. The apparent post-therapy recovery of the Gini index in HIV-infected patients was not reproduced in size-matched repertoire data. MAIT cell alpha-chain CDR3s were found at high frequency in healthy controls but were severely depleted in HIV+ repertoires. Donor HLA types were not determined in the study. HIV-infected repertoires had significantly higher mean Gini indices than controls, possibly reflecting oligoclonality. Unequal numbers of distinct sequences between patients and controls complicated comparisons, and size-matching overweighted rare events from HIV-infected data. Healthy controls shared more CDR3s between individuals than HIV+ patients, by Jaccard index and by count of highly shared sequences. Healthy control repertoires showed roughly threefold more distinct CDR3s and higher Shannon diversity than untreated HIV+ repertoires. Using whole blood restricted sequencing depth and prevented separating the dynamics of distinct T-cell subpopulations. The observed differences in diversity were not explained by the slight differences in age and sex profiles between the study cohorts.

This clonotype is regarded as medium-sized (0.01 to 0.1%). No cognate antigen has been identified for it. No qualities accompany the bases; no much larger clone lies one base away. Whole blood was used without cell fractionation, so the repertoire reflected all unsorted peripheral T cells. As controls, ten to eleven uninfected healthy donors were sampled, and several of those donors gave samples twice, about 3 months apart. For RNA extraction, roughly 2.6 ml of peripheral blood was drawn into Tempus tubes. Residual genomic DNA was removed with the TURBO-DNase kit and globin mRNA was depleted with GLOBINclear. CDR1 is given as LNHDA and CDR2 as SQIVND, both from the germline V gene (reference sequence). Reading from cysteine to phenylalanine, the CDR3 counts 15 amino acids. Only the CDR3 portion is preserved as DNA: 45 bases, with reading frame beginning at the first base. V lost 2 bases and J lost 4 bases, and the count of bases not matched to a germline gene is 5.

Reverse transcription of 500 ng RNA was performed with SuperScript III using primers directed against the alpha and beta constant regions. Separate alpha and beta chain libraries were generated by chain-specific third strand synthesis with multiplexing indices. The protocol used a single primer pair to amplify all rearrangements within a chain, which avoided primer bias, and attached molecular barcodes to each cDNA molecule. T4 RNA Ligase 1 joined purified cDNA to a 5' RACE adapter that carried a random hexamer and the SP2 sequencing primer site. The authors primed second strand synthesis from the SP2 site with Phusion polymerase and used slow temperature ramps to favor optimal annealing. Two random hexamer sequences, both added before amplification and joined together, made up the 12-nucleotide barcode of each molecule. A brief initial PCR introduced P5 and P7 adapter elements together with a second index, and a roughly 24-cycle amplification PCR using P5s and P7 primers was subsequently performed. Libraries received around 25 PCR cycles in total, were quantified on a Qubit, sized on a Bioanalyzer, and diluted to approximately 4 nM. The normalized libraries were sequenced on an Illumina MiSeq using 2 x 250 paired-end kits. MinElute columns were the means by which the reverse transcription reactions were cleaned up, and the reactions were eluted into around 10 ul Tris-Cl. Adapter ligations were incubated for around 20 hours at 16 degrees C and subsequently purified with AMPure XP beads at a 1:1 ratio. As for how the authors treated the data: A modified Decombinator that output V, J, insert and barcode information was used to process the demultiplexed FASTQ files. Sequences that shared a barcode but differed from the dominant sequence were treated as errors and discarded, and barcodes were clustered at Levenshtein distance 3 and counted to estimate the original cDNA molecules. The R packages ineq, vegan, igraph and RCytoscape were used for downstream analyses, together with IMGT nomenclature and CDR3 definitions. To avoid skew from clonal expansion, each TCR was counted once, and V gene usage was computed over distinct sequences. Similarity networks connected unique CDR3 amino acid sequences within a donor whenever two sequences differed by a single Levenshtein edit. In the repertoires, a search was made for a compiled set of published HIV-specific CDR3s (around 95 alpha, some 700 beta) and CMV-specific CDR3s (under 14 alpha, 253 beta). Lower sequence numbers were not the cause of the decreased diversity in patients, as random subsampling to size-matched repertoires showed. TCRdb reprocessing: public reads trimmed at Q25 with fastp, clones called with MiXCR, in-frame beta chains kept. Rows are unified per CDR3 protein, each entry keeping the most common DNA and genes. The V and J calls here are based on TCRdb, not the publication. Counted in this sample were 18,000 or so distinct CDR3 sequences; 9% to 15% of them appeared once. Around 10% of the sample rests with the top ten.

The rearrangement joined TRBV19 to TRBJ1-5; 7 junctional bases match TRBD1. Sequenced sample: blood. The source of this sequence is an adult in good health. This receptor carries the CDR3 CASSITDRANQPQHF. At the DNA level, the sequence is TGTGCCAGTAGTATAACCGACAGGGCTAATCAGCCCCAGCATTTT.